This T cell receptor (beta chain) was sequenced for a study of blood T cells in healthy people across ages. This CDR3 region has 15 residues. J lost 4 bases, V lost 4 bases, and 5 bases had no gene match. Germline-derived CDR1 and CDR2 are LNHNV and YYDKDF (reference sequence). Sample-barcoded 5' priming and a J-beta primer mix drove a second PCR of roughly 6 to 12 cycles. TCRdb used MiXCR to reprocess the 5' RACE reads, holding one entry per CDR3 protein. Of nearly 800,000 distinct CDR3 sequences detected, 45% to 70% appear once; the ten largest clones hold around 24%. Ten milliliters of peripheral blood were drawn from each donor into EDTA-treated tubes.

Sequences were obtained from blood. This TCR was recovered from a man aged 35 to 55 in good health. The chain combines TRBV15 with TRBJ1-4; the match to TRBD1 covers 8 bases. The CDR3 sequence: CATSMTTGDNEKLFF. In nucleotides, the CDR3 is TGTGCCACCAGCATGACGACAGGGGATAATGAAAAACTGTTTTTT.